Sequencing of this TCR beta chain was carried out in a study of cytomegalovirus exposure and HLA in healthy donors. Study-level background: The 95 to 150 validation repertoires used a platform that matched the one used for the approximately 610 first-cohort repertoires, as a later analysis reported.

The method was immunoSEQ multiplex PCR; TCRdb's version includes in-frame clones alone and lacks a portion of them. Here the sample spans roughly 60,000 clones, roughly 95% being singletons. In the case of this clone: The antigen is undetermined.

Study observations and caveats: A list of more than 150 TCR beta chains associated with cytomegalovirus was given. Specificity of a few CMV-associated chains for CMV antigens was verified in vitro. Cytomegalovirus status was reportedly diagnosed by the classifier with high sensitivity and specificity.

Sequencing was done on a sample of PBMCs. The receptor was derived from a woman between 18 and 30 years old in good health and CMV-seropositive.

The CDR3 sequence is CASSLDREWTGELFF. The CDR3 nucleotides read TGCGCCAGCAGCTTGGACAGGGAATGGACCGGGGAGCTGTTTTTT. The rearrangement uses TRBV5-1 and TRBJ2-2; possible D gene TRBD1, 6 bases. Germline loops: CDR1 SGHRS, CDR2 YFSETQ. Trimming stripped 0 bases from V and 5 bases from J, with 11 bases between. The CDR3 runs to 15 residues.